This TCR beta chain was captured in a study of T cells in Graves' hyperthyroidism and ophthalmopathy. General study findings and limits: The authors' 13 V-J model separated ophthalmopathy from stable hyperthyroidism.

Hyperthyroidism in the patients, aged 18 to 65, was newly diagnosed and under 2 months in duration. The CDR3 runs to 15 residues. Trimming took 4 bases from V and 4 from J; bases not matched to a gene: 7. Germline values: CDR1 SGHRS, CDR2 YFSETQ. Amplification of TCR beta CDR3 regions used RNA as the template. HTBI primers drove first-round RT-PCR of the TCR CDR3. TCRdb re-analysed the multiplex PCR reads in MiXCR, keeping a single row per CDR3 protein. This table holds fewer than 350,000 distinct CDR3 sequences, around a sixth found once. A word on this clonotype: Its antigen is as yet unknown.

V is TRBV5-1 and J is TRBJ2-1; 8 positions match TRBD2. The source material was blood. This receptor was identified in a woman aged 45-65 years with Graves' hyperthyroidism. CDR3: CASSLSGRVYNEQFF. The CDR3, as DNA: TGCGCCAGCAGCCTGAGCGGGAGAGTATACAATGAGCAGTTCTTC.